These 25 T cell receptor beta chains share one sample of origin, sequenced in a study of blood T cell repertoires in COVID-19. Profiled with immunoSEQ multiplex PCR; TCRdb holds only in-frame clones, not every one. The table lists more than 110,000 clones, approximately 80% of them singletons, with 3.5% to 5% in the top ten. Sequenced sample: peripheral blood. The receptors derive from a woman older than 75 with active or convalescent COVID-19.

This rearrangement joins TRBV5-6 to TRBJ2-3; D is possibly TRBD2 (5 bases). This CDR3 contains 19 residues. CDR1 SGHDT and CDR2 YYEEEE come from the germline V gene. V lost 6 bases to trimming and J lost 7 bases, with 33 bases between them. The CDR3 reads CASTQTALAGGLFTNTQYF. The CDR3 DNA is TGTGCCAGCACCCAAACCGCTCTAGCAGGCGGGCTTTTCACGAATACGCAGTATTTT.

This clone has a count of ten or more. The chain employs TRBV19 and TRBJ2-1; TRBD1 agrees at 8 bases. Germline V gives CDR1 LNHDA, CDR2 SQIVND (reference sequence). V was clipped by 6 bases and J by 4 bases; unmatched bases: 8. This CDR3 has 15 residues. CDR3 loop: CASRLGQGKYNEQFF. The CDR3 DNA is TGTGCCAGTAGGTTAGGACAGGGAAAATACAATGAGCAGTTCTTC.

Within the sample, this clone is medium-sized. The chain employs TRBV3-1 (or the pseudogene TRBV3-2) and TRBJ2-5, with D hard to call. Trimming shortened V by 6 bases and J by 5 bases, and 22 bases separated the two germline ends. In germline, CDR1 is LGHDT, CDR2 YNNKEL (reference sequence). The CDR3 runs 16 residues. CDR3 region: CASRPIYFGGRETQYF. The CDR3 DNA sequence: TGTGCCAGCAGGCCGATTTACTTCGGCGGTCGGGAGACCCAGTACTTC.

This clone was counted between two and nine times. This chain joins TRBV4-2 and TRBJ2-2; 8 nucleotides align to TRBD2. V shed 1 base, J shed 4 bases, and the junction held 5 bases outside the gene matches. The CDR3 has 16 amino acids. Per the germline V gene, CDR1 is LGHNA and CDR2 is YNFKEQ. The CDR3: CASSQAGGPSTGELFF. The CDR3 nucleotides are TGTGCCAGCAGCCAAGCGGGGGGGCCGAGCACCGGGGAGCTGTTTTTT.

The chain employs TRBV19 and TRBJ2-5; perhaps TRBD1 as D (5 bases). V was trimmed by 4 bases and J by 5 bases, leaving 11 bases between them. The CDR3 is 13 residues long. The V gene's germline CDR1 is LNHDA and CDR2 SQIVND (reference sequence). As DNA, the CDR3 is TGTGCCAGTAGTAGTCAGGGAAGGGAGACCCAGTACTTC. Its translation: CASSSQGRETQYF.

The chain employs TRBV6-4 and TRBJ2-1, with 7 nucleotides matching TRBD2. The CDR3 covers 15 residues. V lost 0 bases, J lost 7 bases, and 6 bases stayed unmatched. Germline assignment: CDR1 MRHNA and CDR2 SNTAGT. CDR3 residues: CASSDSIGGGNEQFF. The CDR3 bases are TGTGCCAGCAGTGACTCAATCGGCGGGGGTAATGAGCAGTTCTTC.

The chain employs TRBV19 and TRBJ1-5, with D tentatively TRBD1 (5 bases). The CDR3 is made up of 14 amino acids. Trimming took off 5 bases at V and 0 bases at J, with 8 bases between the two ends. Germline V gives CDR1 LNHDA, CDR2 SQIVND (reference sequence). The CDR3 DNA is TGTGCCAGTAGTCGACAGAATAGCAATCAGCCCCAGCATTTT. Its translation: CASSRQNSNQPQHF.

This clone was counted a few times. The chain joins TRBV28 to TRBJ2-1; 9 nucleotides match TRBD2. The trim removed 6 bases at V and 5 bases at J, leaving 5 bases unmatched. The CDR3 runs 14 residues. The germline V gene has CDR1 MDHEN and CDR2 SYDVKM. CDR3 sequence reads: CASRSGGPDNEQFF. The CDR3 bases are TGTGCCAGCAGGAGCGGGGGGCCGGACAATGAGCAGTTCTTC.

The chain recombines TRBV28 with TRBJ1-2; D is uncertain. The ends were cut back, 5 bases at V and 5 bases at J, with 12 bases in the middle. The germline CDR1 and CDR2 sequences are MDHEN and SYDVKM. This CDR3 spans 13 amino acids. CDR3 sequence reads: CASSPGGSYGYTF. Written as DNA, the CDR3 is TGTGCCAGCAGTCCCGGCGGTAGTTATGGCTACACCTTC.

The V and J genes are TRBV28 and TRBJ2-3; D is possibly TRBD2 (5 bases). Trimming stripped 1 base from V and 1 base from J, with 12 bases between. The CDR3 spans 16 residues. From germline, CDR1 is MDHEN and CDR2 SYDVKM. The CDR3 bases are TGTGCCAGCAGTTTATCGGATTCCGGGGGCACAGATACGCAGTATTTT. Translation gives CASSLSDSGGTDTQYF.

The chain links TRBV6-5 to TRBJ1-1; D might be TRBD1 (6 bases). The CDR3 length is 15 residues. CDR1 is MNHEY, CDR2 SVGAGI, per germline. Trimming removed 4 bases from V and 11 bases from J, with 23 bases in between. The CDR3 reads CASSFNSGTPDDAFF. CDR3 sequence (DNA): TGTGCCAGCAGTTTCAACTCCGGGACACCGGACGATGCTTTCTTT.

The rearrangement links TRBV6-1 to TRBJ1-1, with D perhaps TRBD1 (6 bases). Germline CDR1 MNHNS, CDR2 SASEGT. This CDR3 region has 15 residues. The ends were cut back, 6 bases at V and 2 bases at J, with 16 bases in the middle. The CDR3 DNA is TGTGCCAGCAGCTACACGCCGGGACAAAACACTGAAGCTTTCTTT. Translating gives CASSYTPGQNTEAFF.

The chain couples TRBV4-1 to TRBJ1-3; a weak D match, TRBD1 (6 bases). Trimming pared 6 bases from V and 0 bases from J, leaving 9 bases between. The CDR3 consists of 14 residues. Looked up from germline, CDR1 is MGHRA and CDR2 is YSYEKL. The CDR3 coding sequence is TGCGCCAGCAGTGACAGGAGCTCTGGAAACACCATATATTTT. It codes for CASSDRSSGNTIYF.

This clone was observed once. V gene TRBV2 combines with J gene TRBJ2-7; 8 nucleotides line up with TRBD1. V dropped 8 bases and J dropped 7; count of bases not matched to a gene: 16. Germline CDR1 SNHLY, CDR2 FYNNEI. There are 15 residues in the CDR3. The CDR3 is CASSTQGARGGEQYF. CDR3 nucleotide sequence: TGTGCCAGCTCCACTCAGGGGGCGCGGGGCGGGGAGCAGTACTTC.

The V gene is TRBV30, the J gene TRBJ1-1; D ambiguous. The V end lost 5 bases, the J end lost 6 bases, and 16 bases lay between the germline ends. The CDR3 runs 13 residues. From germline, CDR1 is GTSNPN and CDR2 SVGIG (reference sequence). CDR3 region: CAWDGYEGSEAFF. The CDR3 nucleotides are TGTGCCTGGGACGGATATGAGGGTTCTGAAGCTTTCTTT.

This clone was detected ten times or more. V gene TRBV24-1 combines with J gene TRBJ2-7; 10 positions match TRBD1. V dropped 7 bases and J dropped 1; count of bases not matched to a gene: 3. The CDR3 runs to 14 residues. Germline V CDR1 and CDR2: KGHDR, SFDVKD. CDR3 residues: CATSPGQGSYEQYF. Written as DNA, the CDR3 is TGTGCCACCAGCCCGGGACAGGGGTCCTACGAGCAGTACTTC.

The CDR3 coding sequence is TGTGCCGTCGGGACTAGCGGGGCCCCAAGGTGGCAAGAGACCCAGTACTTC. Encoded protein: CAVGTSGAPRWQETQYF. The chain links TRBV9 to TRBJ2-5, with 13 bases lining up with TRBD2. V shed 10 bases, J shed 2 bases, and the junction held 14 bases outside the gene matches. The CDR3 runs 17 residues. Germline lookup yields CDR1 SGDLS and CDR2 YYNGEE.

V gene TRBV5-1 combines with J gene TRBJ2-5; possible D gene TRBD1, 5 bases. V was cut by 3 bases and J by 1 base, with 13 bases left in between. CDR3 length: 15 residues. Germline CDR1 reads SGHRS; CDR2 reads YFSETQ. CDR3 bases: TGCGCCAGCAGCTCTCCTCCACAGGTCCAAGAGACCCAGTACTTC. The encoded protein is CASSSPPQVQETQYF.

This clone has a count of ten or more. The genes are TRBV28 and TRBJ1-6; 7 bases line up with TRBD1. V trimming: 6 bases; J trimming: 10 bases; junction bases outside the gene matches: 9. CDR1 MDHEN and CDR2 SYDVKM come from the germline V gene. This CDR3 is 14 amino acids long. CDR3 in DNA: TGTGCCAGCAGATTCGAGAGGGACAGCTCACCCCTCCACTTT. Protein: CASRFERDSSPLHF.

Many counts were recorded for this clone. This rearrangement joins TRBV9 to TRBJ2-3; the D is unclear. The CDR3 spans 12 residues. CDR1 SGDLS and CDR2 YYNGEE come from the germline V gene. With 4 bases removed from V and 0 bases from J, the gap between germline ends came to 3 bases. The CDR3 protein is CASSSSTDTQYF. The DNA for the CDR3 is TGTGCCAGCAGCTCTAGCACAGATACGCAGTATTTT. Full variable domain (missing parts from reference TRBV9 and TRBJ2-3): DSGVTQTPKHLITATGQRVTLRCSPRSGDLSVYWYQQSLDQGLQFLIQYYNGEERAKGNILERFSAQQFPDLHSELNLSSLELGDSALYFCASSSSTDTQYFGPGTRLTVL.

This chain uses TRBV7-2 with TRBJ2-7; D is unresolved. The V gene's germline CDR1 is SGHTA and CDR2 FQGNSA. Trimming removed 5 bases at V and 3 bases at J, with 11 bases between. This CDR3 has 13 residues. CDR3 DNA sequence: TGTGCCAGCAGCATCAATACCTACTACGAGCAGTACTTC. Translating gives CASSINTYYEQYF.

The genes are TRBV28 and TRBJ1-2; 9 positions agree with TRBD1. V was pared by 7 bases and J by 8 bases, with 5 bases of the junction left unmatched. Germline V gene lookup returns CDR1 MDHEN and CDR2 SYDVKM. The CDR3 sequence is 12 residues long. CDR3: CASTTGGRGYTF. The CDR3, as DNA: TGTGCCAGCACCACAGGGGGCCGGGGCTACACCTTC.

The rearrangement joins TRBV6-2 or TRBV6-3 to TRBJ1-5; D might be TRBD1 (6 bases). From germline, CDR1 is MNHEY and CDR2 SVGEGT. The V end lost 5 bases, the J end lost 0 bases, and 14 bases lay between the germline ends. This CDR3 region has 16 residues. CDR3: CASSPRTDTSNQPQHF. Written as DNA, the CDR3 is TGTGCCAGCAGTCCACGGACAGATACTAGCAATCAGCCCCAGCATTTT.

This rearrangement joins TRBV12-3 or TRBV12-4 to TRBJ1-4, with TRBD1 matching 11 bases. J was trimmed by 10 bases and V by 5 bases; bases with no gene match: 3. The CDR3 extends over 13 amino acids. This chain's CDR3 is CASSPGQGGKLFF. The CDR3 DNA sequence: TGTGCCAGCAGTCCGGGACAGGGGGGAAAACTGTTTTTT.

The J gene is TRBJ2-1, the V gene TRBV14, with D tentatively TRBD2 (7 bases). Trimming shortened V by 5 bases and J by 0 bases, and 17 bases separated the two germline ends. This CDR3 is 17 amino acids long. Germline CDR1 is SGHDN and CDR2 is FVKESK. The CDR3 reads CASSLRGPGDSYNEQFF. CDR3 bases: TGTGCCAGCAGCTTGCGGGGGCCCGGGGACTCCTACAATGAGCAGTTCTTC.